This T cell receptor (beta chain) was sequenced for a study of cytomegalovirus exposure and HLA in healthy donors. Both 60 Vbeta primers and 13 Jbeta primers went into the PCR. Repertoires were generated with immunoSEQ multiplex PCR, while TCRdb's copy carries only in-frame clones and drops some. Its table records about 200,000 clones. J gave up 9 bases and V 7 bases, and 9 bases lay outside the gene matches. The germline V gene has CDR1 MNHEY and CDR2 SVGAGI. There are 14 residues in the CDR3. The sequence was obtained from a man under 40 in good health and CMV-seronegative. Material: PBMCs. The rearrangement links TRBV6-5 to TRBJ1-6; TRBD1 matches at 7 bases. The CDR3 sequence is CASTSDRDGSPLHF. The CDR3 bases are TGTGCCAGCACCTCAGACAGGGACGGTTCACCCCTCCACTTT.